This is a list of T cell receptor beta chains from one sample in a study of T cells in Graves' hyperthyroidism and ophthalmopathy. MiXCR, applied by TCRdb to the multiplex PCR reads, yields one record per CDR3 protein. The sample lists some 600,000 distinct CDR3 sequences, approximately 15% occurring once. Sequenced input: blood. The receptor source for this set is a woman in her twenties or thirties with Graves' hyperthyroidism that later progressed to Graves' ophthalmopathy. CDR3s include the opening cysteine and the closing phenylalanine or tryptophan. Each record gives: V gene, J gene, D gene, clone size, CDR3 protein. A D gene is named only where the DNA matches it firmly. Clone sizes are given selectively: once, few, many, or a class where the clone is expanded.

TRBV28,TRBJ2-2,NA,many,CATVEGSNTGELFF
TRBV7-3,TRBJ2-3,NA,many,CASSARLDDTQYF
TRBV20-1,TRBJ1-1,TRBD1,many,CSAPGQENTEAFF
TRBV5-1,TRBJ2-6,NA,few,CASRRDTSPGGGANVLTF
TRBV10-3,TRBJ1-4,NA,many,CAISESTSTNEKLFF
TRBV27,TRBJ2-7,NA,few,CASSIQGQQYF
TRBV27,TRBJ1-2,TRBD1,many,CASRATGAINYGYTF
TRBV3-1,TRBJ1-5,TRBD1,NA,CASSHGGQGGQPQHF
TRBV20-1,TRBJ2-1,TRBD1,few,CSADPGQAENEQFF
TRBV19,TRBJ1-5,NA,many,CASSMGVLGNQPQHF
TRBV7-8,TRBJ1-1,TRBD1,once,CASSLSYGQGAGDTEAFF
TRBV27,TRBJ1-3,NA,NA,CASSYMVTLGGNTIYF
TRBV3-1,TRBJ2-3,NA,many,CASSPLGTDTQYF
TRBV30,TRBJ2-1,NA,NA,CAWRTAGWMGEQFF
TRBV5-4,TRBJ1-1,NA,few,CASSLLEYTEAFF
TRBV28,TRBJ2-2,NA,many,CASLTPGHSNTGELFF
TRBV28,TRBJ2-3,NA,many,CASSLGNEDTQYF
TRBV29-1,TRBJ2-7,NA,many,CSVEYNYEQYF
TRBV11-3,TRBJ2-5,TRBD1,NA,CASSSADRERGETQYF
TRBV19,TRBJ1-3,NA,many,CASSTSEPWMGNTIYF
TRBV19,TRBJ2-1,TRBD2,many,CASSIGDSGRLDEQFF
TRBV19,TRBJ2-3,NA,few,CATAPGRFPDTQYF
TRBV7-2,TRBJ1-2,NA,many,CASSLQDSSYGYTF
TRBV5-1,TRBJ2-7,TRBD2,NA,CASNLVASGGSSYEQYF
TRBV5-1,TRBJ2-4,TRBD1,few,CASSWGQGEAKNIQYF
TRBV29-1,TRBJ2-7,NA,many,CSAFAVDSVSYEQYF
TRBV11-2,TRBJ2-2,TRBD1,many,CASSWTGPYTGELFF
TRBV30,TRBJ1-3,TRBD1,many,CAWSPGGSGNTIYF
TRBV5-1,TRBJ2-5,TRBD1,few,CASSRDSSEETQYF
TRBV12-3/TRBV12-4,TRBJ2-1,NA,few,CASSRGVGRNEQFF
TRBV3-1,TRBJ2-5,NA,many,CASSQAVPGGQTQYF
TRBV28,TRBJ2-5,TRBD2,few,CASRGGSRVTQYF
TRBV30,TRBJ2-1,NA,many,CACLPFRGNEQFF
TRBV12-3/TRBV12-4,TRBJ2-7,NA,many,CASSGAWGASSEQYF